This section outlines one T cell receptor beta chain sequence together with its context. These data originate in a study of shared clonotypes between healthy human individuals. The protocol was immunoSEQ multiplex PCR, while the TCRdb copy is restricted to in-frame clones and leaves out a portion. Found here are 2 million to 2.5 million clones, approximately 96% of them singletons; the top ten hold approximately 0.13%. Looked up from germline, CDR1 is GTSNPN and CDR2 is SVGIG (reference sequence). The CDR3 spans 15 residues. Trimming at V came to 0 bases and at J to 10 bases, leaving 6 bases not matched to a gene.

What was sequenced was naive CD4+ T cells sorted from blood. Described subset: CD45RA+ positively selected. The receptor was isolated from a man in his late teens or twenties in good health. This chain links TRBV30 with TRBJ2-1; 13 nucleotides align to TRBD2. In nucleotides, the CDR3 is TGTGCCTGGAGTGTACTAGCGGGAGGGGTAGGAGAGCAGTTCTTC. It is translated as CAWSVLAGGVGEQFF.